This T cell receptor beta chain derives from a study of blood T cell repertoires in COVID-19. Overall study: Nucleic acid was either cDNA or gDNA, and it came from T cells, B-cell-depleted T cells, or PBMCs.

Authors' data handling: For nucleated cells, counts were estimated from reference gene primer amplification. Measured with immunoSEQ multiplex PCR; TCRdb has only the in-frame clones, and not every one. D and trimming were read from the DNA, whereas the V and J calls and clone size are those reported in that table. Counted here are approximately 300,000 clones, 70% to 90% occurring once; the ten biggest clones make up 10%. With 6 bases clipped from V and 4 bases from J, the junction kept 14 bases outside the gene matches. The germline gives CDR1 LGHDT, CDR2 YNNKEL (reference sequence). The CDR3 is 17 amino acids. Cohorts were determined from participant-reported clinical history. Donors in Cohort 3 counted as recovered after two negative PCRs, clearance, or symptom resolution.

The sequenced material came from PBMCs or T cells enriched from blood (not recorded which). This TCR derives from a woman aged 18-29 years who had recovered from COVID-19. The chain is built from TRBV3-1 (or the pseudogene TRBV3-2) and TRBJ2-3; 9 nucleotides match TRBD1. The chain's CDR3 is CASSQQVGTGRADTQYF. The CDR3 DNA sequence: TGTGCCAGCAGTCAGCAAGTAGGGACAGGGCGCGCAGATACGCAGTATTTT.